This T cell receptor beta chain was obtained from a study of shared T cell receptors in the human thymus. The method was immunoSEQ multiplex PCR; TCRdb's version includes in-frame clones alone and lacks a portion of them. The sample lists about 660,000 clones; around 87% were seen once. The CDR3 has 17 residues. The J segment lost 6 bases and the V segment lost 4 bases, leaving 16 bases of the junction unmatched. In germline, CDR1 is SGHVT, CDR2 SQSDAQ. The same data also went into a second study, on human thymus T cells.

The chain has TRBV7-4 and TRBJ1-1; 8 bases fit TRBD1. Source material: thymocytes. This clonotype was obtained from a boy less than two years old with a congenital heart defect. In nucleotides, the CDR3 is TGTGCCAGCAGCTCGCCAACCGGAGGACAGGGATCCCCTGAAGCTTTCTTT. It is translated as CASSSPTGGQGSPEAFF.